This T cell receptor (beta chain) was sequenced in a study of blood T cell repertoires in COVID-19. For the study at large: PBMCs, B-cell-depleted T cells, or T cells provided the cDNA or gDNA that made up the material.

The CDR3 consists of 17 residues. CDR1 is MDHEN and CDR2 is SYDVKM in the germline V gene. V lost 3 bases to trimming and J lost 5 bases; unmatched junction nucleotides: 12. Methods used by the authors: Nucleated cell number was recorded as an estimate derived from reference gene primer amplification. Method: immunoSEQ multiplex PCR; TCRdb's copy keeps in-frame clones and lacks some. That table is the source of V, J and clone size, and D and trimming were worked out from the DNA. The sample lists 250,000 to 350,000 clones, around 86% seen once, with approximately 0.94% in the top ten. The receptor comes from a woman aged 40 to 50 who had recovered from COVID-19. The chain employs TRBV28 and TRBJ2-7; 11 bases match TRBD1. Material: peripheral blood. The CDR3 protein is CASSFPLGQGAPDEQYF. DNA for the CDR3: TGTGCCAGCAGTTTTCCCCTCGGACAGGGGGCCCCGGACGAGCAGTACTTC.